The subject of this entry is one T cell receptor (beta chain). This entry is derived from a study of identical twins. MiXCR was run by TCRdb on the 5' RACE reads, yielding one entry per CDR3 protein. The sample holds roughly 490,000 distinct CDR3 sequences; roughly an eighth are singletons and the top ten take approximately 1%. These same records also appear under a second study, on yellow fever vaccine responses in identical twins.

The sample taken for sequencing was CD4+ T cells sorted from blood. The sequence derives from a woman under 30 in good health.

CDR3 nucleotides: TGTGCCAGCAGACCCGGGACTAGCGGACTCTACGAGCAGTACTTC. It specifies CASRPGTSGLYEQYF. The chain links TRBV12-3 or TRBV12-4 to TRBJ2-7, with 11 bases identical to TRBD2. The CDR3 sequence is 15 residues long. V shed 6 bases and J 3 bases; nucleotides not matched to a gene: 7.